Below are 13 T cell receptor beta chains sequenced from a single sample in a study of Ad26.COV2.S vaccination and SARS-CoV-2 variants. TCRdb keeps only in-frame clones here, not all; method: immunoSEQ multiplex PCR. The sample gives 350,000 to 600,000 clones, 80% to 90% of which show up once; 1.7% is in the top ten. The treatment denotes: 15 to 20 received Ad26.COV2.S at low or high dose, single or two shots; about 5 received placebo; per-sample allocation not given. Specimens were obtained on day 63 following the first vaccine or placebo injection. The material was peripheral blood, obtained in a trial of Ad26.COV2.S vaccine versus placebo. The receptors derive from a person aged 18 to 65 who received the Ad26.COV2.S COVID-19 vaccine or a placebo.

The V gene is TRBV7-8, the J gene TRBJ1-2; D ambiguous. Germline CDR1 reads SGHVS; CDR2 reads FQNEAQ. This CDR3 spans 18 amino acids. V was shortened by 5 bases and J by 0 bases, with 22 bases between the two germline ends. Written as DNA, the CDR3 is TGTGCCAGCAGCCGATCACCAGCACGGGCGTCCGCTAACTATGGCTACACCTTC. Translation: CASSRSPARASANYGYTF.

V and J are TRBV5-4 and TRBJ2-7, with 9 bases matching TRBD1. Germline loops: CDR1 SGHNT, CDR2 YYREEE (reference sequence). CDR3 size: 13 residues. With 3 bases clipped from V and 6 bases from J, the junction kept 4 bases outside the gene matches. This CDR3 is CASSWDRAREQYF. The CDR3, as DNA: TGTGCCAGCAGCTGGGACAGGGCTCGCGAGCAGTACTTC.

The CDR3 protein is CASSAGQATDTQYF. CDR3 coding DNA: TGTGCCAGCAGCGCCGGACAGGCCACAGATACGCAGTATTTT. V is TRBV7-3 and J is TRBJ2-3; TRBD1 matches 7 bases. The CDR3 runs to 14 residues. Losses at the gene ends were 5 bases for V and 2 bases for J; bases not matched to a gene: 4. The V gene's germline CDR1 is SGHTA and CDR2 FQGTGA.

The rearrangement links TRBV7-9 to TRBJ1-4; the D is unclear. The CDR3 consists of 13 residues. CDR1 is SEHNR, CDR2 FQNEAQ, per germline (reference sequence). The V end lost 5 bases, the J end lost 0 bases, and 4 bases lay between the germline ends. The CDR3: CASSHATNEKLFF. The CDR3 region has the DNA TGTGCCAGCAGCCACGCAACTAATGAAAAACTGTTTTTT.

This sequence joins TRBV3-1 (or the pseudogene TRBV3-2) and TRBJ2-5; 10 bases line up with TRBD2. The V segment lost 3 bases and the J segment 5 bases; nucleotides outside the gene matches: 9. The CDR3 has 16 amino acids. Germline V gives CDR1 LGHDT, CDR2 YNNKEL (reference sequence). The CDR3 reads CASSQDSGGLLETQYF. In DNA form, the CDR3 reads TGTGCCAGCAGCCAGGATAGCGGGGGGCTTTTGGAGACCCAGTACTTC.

The chain couples TRBV7-8 to TRBJ1-2, with a tentative D call TRBD1 (5 bases). CDR1 is SGHVS and CDR2 is FQNEAQ in the germline V gene. V lost 4 bases, J lost 4 bases, and 13 bases lay in between. The CDR3 has 14 residues. The CDR3 spells CASSYGTAVYGYTF. CDR3 coding DNA: TGTGCCAGCAGCTACGGGACGGCAGTCTATGGCTACACCTTC.

The J gene is TRBJ1-1, the V gene TRBV12-3 or TRBV12-4; no clear D. V gave up 8 bases and J gave up 4 bases, with 11 bases separating them. This CDR3 contains 12 residues. CDR3 bases: TGTGCCAGCGGTGGAGATGGCACTGAAGCTTTCTTT. Its translation: CASGGDGTEAFF.

The chain employs TRBV28 and TRBJ1-1; the D is unclear. Deletions cut 6 bases from V and 7 bases from J, with 15 bases between. From germline, CDR1 is MDHEN and CDR2 SYDVKM. The CDR3 covers 13 residues. CDR3 residues: CASRLRAGVEAFF. DNA of the CDR3: TGTGCCAGCAGGCTCCGGGCCGGGGTTGAAGCTTTCTTT.

The gene calls are TRBV9 and TRBJ2-3, with TRBD2 identical over 7 bases. This CDR3 is 15 amino acids long. Germline V gene lookup returns CDR1 SGDLS and CDR2 YYNGEE. V was pared by 3 bases and J by 1 base, with 5 bases of the junction left unmatched. The CDR3 loop reads CASSAREARTDTQYF. The CDR3 region has the DNA TGTGCCAGCAGCGCCCGGGAGGCCCGCACAGATACGCAGTATTTT.

The CDR3 DNA reads as TGTGCCAGCAGCGGGGGAGCGGAGGGTGAGCAGTTCTTC. Protein: CASSGGAEGEQFF. The chain is built from TRBV9 and TRBJ2-1; weak D call: TRBD2 (6 bases). Germline V gives CDR1 SGDLS, CDR2 YYNGEE. Trimming took off 3 bases at V and 9 bases at J, with 13 bases between the two ends. The CDR3 runs 13 residues.

The rearrangement joins TRBV6-6 to TRBJ2-2; weak D call: TRBD1 (5 bases). This CDR3 spans 15 amino acids. V lost 2 bases, J lost 6 bases, and 13 bases lay in between. Germline V lookup: CDR1 MNHNY, CDR2 SVGAGI (reference sequence). DNA for the CDR3: TGTGCCAGCAGTTACCCTACAGTGGGGCCCGGGGAGCTGTTTTTT. The encoded protein is CASSYPTVGPGELFF.

The J gene is TRBJ2-7, the V gene TRBV13; 7 bases align to TRBD1. This CDR3 contains 13 residues. With V trimmed by 5 bases and J by 5 bases, 6 bases remained unmatched. Per the germline V gene, CDR1 is PRHDT and CDR2 is FYEKMQ (reference sequence). As DNA, the CDR3 is TGTGCCAGCAGCCGCCGGGACAGAGACGAGCAGTACTTC. This sequence encodes CASSRRDRDEQYF. The whole variable domain, filled in from reference TRBV13 and TRBJ2-7, reads AAGVIQSPRHLIKEKRETATLKCYPIPRHDTVYWYQQGPGQDPQFLISFYEKMQSDKGSIPDRFSAQQFSDYHSELNMSSLELGDSALYFCASSRRDRDEQYFGPGTRLTVT.

V usage is TRBV30 and J usage is TRBJ2-7; TRBD1 might be the D (6 bases). Trimming pared 2 bases from V and 4 bases from J, leaving 9 bases between. The CDR3 totals 12 residues. In germline, CDR1 is GTSNPN, CDR2 SVGIG (reference sequence). The chain's CDR3 is CAWSPGAYEQYF. CDR3 sequence (DNA): TGTGCCTGGAGTCCAGGGGCTTACGAGCAGTACTTC.